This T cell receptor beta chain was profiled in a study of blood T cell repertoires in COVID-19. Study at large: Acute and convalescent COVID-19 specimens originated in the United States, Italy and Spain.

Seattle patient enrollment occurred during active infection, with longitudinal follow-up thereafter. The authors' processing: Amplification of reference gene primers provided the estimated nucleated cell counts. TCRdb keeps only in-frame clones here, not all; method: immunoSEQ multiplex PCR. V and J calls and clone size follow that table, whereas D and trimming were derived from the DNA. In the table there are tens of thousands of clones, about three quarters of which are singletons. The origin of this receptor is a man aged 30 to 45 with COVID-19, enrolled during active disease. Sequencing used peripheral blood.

As DNA, the CDR3 is TGTGCCAGCACCCGACAGGGTCAGCTCTACGAGCAGTACTTC. This encodes CASTRQGQLYEQYF. V gene TRBV27 combines with J gene TRBJ2-7, with TRBD1 matching over 7 bases. The trim removed 7 bases at V and 3 bases at J, leaving 9 bases unmatched. This CDR3 is built from 14 residues. Per germline, CDR1 MNHEY and CDR2 SMNVEV (reference sequence).